The 3 T cell receptor beta chains below were found in one sample sequenced in a study of cytomegalovirus exposure and HLA in healthy donors. This PCR relied on a set of 60 Vbeta primers and 13 Jbeta primers. Profiling relied on immunoSEQ multiplex PCR, and the TCRdb table lists in-frame clones only, not all of them. The sample holds roughly 160,000 clones; roughly 80% are singletons and the top ten take 2.2%. Sequencing was done on a sample of PBMCs. The receptors come from a man aged 50 to 59 in good health and CMV-seropositive.

The CDR3 loop is CASSLDIDQPQHF. The CDR3 DNA is TGTGCCAGCAGCTTAGATATAGATCAGCCCCAGCATTTT. The chain links TRBV11-2 to TRBJ1-5; no clear D. V gave up 0 bases and J gave up 5 bases, with 5 bases separating them. CDR3 length: 13 amino acids. CDR1 and CDR2 from the germline V gene are SGHAT and FQNNGV.

CDR3 amino acids: CASSPTGNGNTIYF. In DNA, the CDR3 is TGTGCCAGCAGCCCTACAGGGAACGGAAACACCATATATTTT. V and J are TRBV2 and TRBJ1-3; D might be TRBD1 (6 bases). Per germline, CDR1 SNHLY and CDR2 FYNNEI. CDR3 length equals 14 residues. V shed 6 bases and J shed 4 bases, with 13 bases lying between them.

V and J are TRBV6-5 and TRBJ1-5; possibly TRBD1 for D (5 bases). The CDR3 covers 13 residues. The germline V gene has CDR1 MNHEY and CDR2 SVGAGI. Trimming removed 6 bases at V and 9 bases at J, with 15 bases between. CDR3 loop: CASSLQQGMPQHF. Written as DNA, the CDR3 is TGTGCCAGCAGCCTACAGCAGGGAATGCCCCAGCATTTT.